Listed below are T cell receptor beta chains from one sample, sequenced in a study of OX40 agonist ivuxolimab in advanced cancers. This table comes from immunoSEQ multiplex PCR, and its TCRdb copy is limited to in-frame clones, with some not included. In the table there are 40,000 to 55,000 clones, approximately 88% of which are singletons. This sample comprised CD4+ or CD8+ T cells sorted from blood, obtained in a trial of the OX40 agonist ivuxolimab. The receptors originated from an adult with an advanced solid tumor such as melanoma, head and neck, liver or kidney cancer. The CDR3 runs from the conserved cysteine through the conserved F or W. D genes are given only for firm matches. Clone size appears in some rows only: once, few, many, or a class for an expanded clone.

V	D	J	size	CDR3	DNA
TRBV23-1	TRBD1	TRBJ2-7	.	CASSHHPDRSGLYEQYF	TGCGCCAGCAGTCACCACCCGGACAGGTCGGGCCTCTACGAGCAGTACTTC
TRBV11-3	TRBD1	TRBJ2-3	few	CASSAPGQGSDTQYF	TGTGCCAGCAGCGCTCCGGGACAGGGGTCAGATACGCAGTATTTT
TRBV9	.	TRBJ2-3	.	CASSPRQDIIDTQYF	TGTGCCAGCAGCCCTCGACAGGATATTATTGATACGCAGTATTTT
TRBV18	TRBD1	TRBJ1-5	.	CASSPGQGAQPQHF	TGTGCCAGCTCACCGGGACAGGGGGCTCAGCCCCAGCATTTT
TRBV7-9	TRBD1	TRBJ1-4	.	CASSQAGTGLEKLFF	TGTGCCAGCAGCCAAGCCGGGACAGGGCTTGAAAAACTGTTTTTT
TRBV27	.	TRBJ1-4	.	CASIEEKLFF	TGTGCCAGCATAGAAGAAAAACTGTTTTTT
TRBV28	.	TRBJ2-5	.	CASGGAVETQYF	TGTGCCAGCGGGGGGGCCGTGGAGACCCAGTACTTC
TRBV7-2	TRBD2	TRBJ2-1	.	CASSVAGGLYNEQFF	TGTGCCAGCAGCGTCGCGGGGGGGCTGTACAATGAGCAGTTCTTC
TRBV5-8	.	TRBJ2-1	few	CASSLFLGSAGSYNEQFF	TGTGCCAGCAGCTTGTTTTTAGGTTCTGCGGGATCCTACAATGAGCAGTTCTTC
TRBV5-1	TRBD1	TRBJ2-3	.	CASSSQGDTDTQYF	TGCGCCAGCAGCTCCCAGGGGGACACAGATACGCAGTATTTT
TRBV7-8	.	TRBJ1-1	.	CASSLLGAPNTEAFF	TGTGCCAGCAGCCTACTAGGGGCGCCGAACACTGAAGCTTTCTTT
TRBV7-9	.	TRBJ2-1	.	CASSHTRDINEQFF	TGTGCCAGCAGCCACACTAGGGATATTAATGAGCAGTTCTTC
TRBV6-1	TRBD1	TRBJ2-2	few	CASRGDRDTGELFF	TGTGCCAGCAGGGGCGACAGGGACACCGGGGAGCTGTTTTTT
TRBV25-1	.	TRBJ2-3	.	CASSEGATSTDTQYF	TGTGCCAGCAGTGAAGGAGCCACTAGCACAGATACGCAGTATTTT
TRBV19	TRBD1	TRBJ1-5	.	CASSIAGGSNQPQHF	TGTGCCAGTAGTATAGCAGGGGGCAGCAATCAGCCCCAGCATTTT
TRBV9	TRBD1	TRBJ1-2	.	CASSAAGGWGYTF	TGTGCCAGCAGCGCCGCAGGGGGCTGGGGCTACACCTTC
TRBV28	.	TRBJ1-1	.	CASTASSASANTEAFF	TGTGCCAGCACCGCTTCTTCGGCAAGTGCGAACACTGAAGCTTTCTTT
TRBV4-2	.	TRBJ1-1	.	CASSPGDLVEAFF	TGTGCCAGCAGCCCCGGGGATTTAGTTGAAGCTTTCTTT
TRBV28	TRBD1	TRBJ2-6	once	CAARQGAFGANVLTF	TGTGCCGCGCGACAGGGGGCGTTTGGGGCCAACGTCCTGACTTTC
TRBV6-6	.	TRBJ1-5	.	CASSSIGDQPQHF	TGTGCCAGCAGCTCTATAGGGGATCAGCCCCAGCATTTT
TRBV7-3	TRBD2	TRBJ2-2	.	CASGLAGGPNTGELFF	TGTGCCTCGGGGCTAGCGGGAGGGCCGAACACCGGGGAGCTGTTTTTT
TRBV9	.	TRBJ1-4	once	CASSPRQVLTTDEKLFF	TGTGCCAGCAGCCCGCGACAGGTCCTCACAACGGATGAAAAACTGTTTTTT
TRBV28	.	TRBJ1-2	.	CASTSGTPHGYTF	TGTGCCAGCACCTCCGGGACCCCACATGGCTACACCTTC
TRBV19	.	TRBJ2-1	.	CASSIDAGVGEQFF	TGTGCCAGTAGTATAGATGCCGGGGTGGGTGAGCAGTTCTTC
TRBV27	TRBD2	TRBJ2-1	.	CASSLGLGFDPNEQFF	TGTGCCAGCAGTTTGGGACTAGGATTTGACCCCAATGAGCAGTTCTTC
TRBV27	.	TRBJ2-7	.	CASSSIAGGYYEQYF	TGTGCCAGCAGTTCGATCGCCGGGGGATACTACGAGCAGTACTTC
TRBV28	.	TRBJ1-5	.	CASRRGGGRNQPQHF	TGTGCCAGCAGAAGAGGCGGGGGCCGCAATCAGCCCCAGCATTTT
TRBV6-1	TRBD1	TRBJ2-7	.	CASSPWDRGYEQYF	TGTGCCAGCAGCCCTTGGGACAGGGGCTACGAGCAGTACTTC
TRBV7-9	TRBD2	TRBJ2-1	.	CASSLREGEQFF	TGTGCCAGCAGCTTAAGGGAGGGTGAGCAGTTCTTC